Following are 2 T cell receptor beta chains from one sample sequenced in a study of regulatory T cells in long-lasting Graves disease (dated by TCRdb to the early 2020s). The time point label corresponds to: persistent/refractory GD, antithyroid drugs over 5 years with positive TRAb. For both TCR sequencing and RNA sequencing, RNA was extracted from PBMCs using TRIzol. Library method: multiplex PCR. The sequencer listed for this sample is Illumina HiSeq 4000. iRepertoire HTBI primers and Arm-PCR amplification of CDR3 regions were used to construct TCR beta libraries. TCRdb trimmed public reads at Q25 via fastp, called clones via MiXCR and kept in-frame beta chains. Identical CDR3 proteins give one entry, which carries the most common genes and DNA. The sample table records some 470,000 distinct CDR3 sequences; approximately 21% of these occur just once. The top ten clonotypes cover about 6.6% of the sample.

The sample here was peripheral blood mononuclear cells (PBMCs), taken when the disease was refractory, from a patient treated with antithyroid drugs. All receptors derive from a female donor with Graves disease.

This clonotype was counted between two and nine times. The chain links TRBV6-1 to TRBJ1-1; D not resolved. V gave up 4 bases and J gave up 1 base, with 7 bases separating them. The CDR3 runs 13 residues. Germline values: CDR1 MNHNS, CDR2 SASEGT. The CDR3 DNA reads TGTGCCAGCAGTGGAAATCCGAACACTGAAGCTTTCTTT. It is translated as CASSGNPNTEAFF.

In nucleotides, the CDR3 is TGTGCCAGCAGCTTAGTGGGCAGGGGCGGCAAAAACATTCAGTACTTC. Its translation: CASSLVGRGGKNIQYF. The J gene is TRBJ2-4, the V gene TRBV7-9, with D perhaps TRBD1 (6 bases). The ends were cut back, 1 base at V and 3 bases at J, with 13 bases in the middle. Germline V gene data show CDR1 as SEHNR and CDR2 as FQNEAQ (reference sequence). The CDR3 extends over 16 amino acids.